Listed below are T cell receptor beta chains from one sample, sequenced in a study of T cells after somatic rescue of genetic block. Measured with immunoSEQ multiplex PCR; TCRdb has only the in-frame clones, and not every one. The sample gives roughly 11,000 clones, approximately 81% of which show up once; around 7.9% is in the top ten. Sequenced sample: peripheral blood mononuclear cells (PBMCs). The source of these receptors is a boy between 5 and 17 years old. CDR3s include the opening cysteine and the closing phenylalanine or tryptophan. Each record gives: V gene, clone size, D gene, J gene, CDR3 protein, CDR3 DNA. A D gene is named only where the DNA matches it firmly. The size field is filled for only some rows; it gives once, few, many or a size class.

TRBV7-8,once,TRBD2,TRBJ2-7,CASSLSLKAGEDEQYF,TGTGCCAGCAGCCTCAGCTTAAAAGCGGGAGAGGACGAGCAGTACTTC
TRBV28,NA,NA,TRBJ2-7,CASSLGGSLWEAKILYYEQYF,TGTGCCAGCAGTTTAGGGGGATCGTTGTGGGAGGCTAAAATTTTATACTACGAGCAGTACTTC
TRBV9,NA,NA,TRBJ2-6,CASSVGRGLGGANVLTF,TGTGCCAGCAGCGTAGGCAGGGGACTTGGAGGGGCCAACGTCCTGACTTTC
TRBV9,NA,NA,TRBJ2-5,CASGGQETQYF,TGTGCCAGCGGGGGCCAAGAGACCCAGTACTTC
TRBV4-2,NA,TRBD2,TRBJ2-7,CASTFTGGEAYEQYF,TGTGCCAGCACCTTCACCGGGGGGGAGGCCTACGAGCAGTACTTC
TRBV11-1,NA,NA,TRBJ1-1,CASSSWTAEAFF,TGTGCCAGCAGCTCCTGGACGGCTGAAGCTTTCTTT
TRBV7-2,NA,NA,TRBJ2-3,CASSLRRAPGTDTQYF,TGTGCCAGCAGCTTACGTCGCGCACCAGGTACAGATACGCAGTATTTT
TRBV20-1,NA,NA,TRBJ2-7,CSAMDPREQYF,TGCAGTGCTATGGACCCGCGGGAGCAGTACTTC
TRBV7-9,NA,NA,TRBJ2-5,CASSLGGGVLGTQYF,TGTGCCAGCAGCTTAGGGGGCGGAGTTTTAGGGACCCAGTACTTC
TRBV7-6,NA,NA,TRBJ1-1,CASSTPGTNTEAFF,TGTGCCAGCAGCACCCCGGGGACGAACACTGAAGCTTTCTTT
TRBV11-2,NA,NA,TRBJ2-1,CASSSGPLSYNEQFF,TGTGCCAGCAGTTCCGGGCCGCTGTCCTACAATGAGCAGTTCTTC
TRBV4-3,NA,TRBD1,TRBJ2-2,CASSPTGGHTGELFF,TGCGCCAGCAGCCCGACAGGGGGTCACACCGGGGAGCTGTTTTTT
TRBV11-2,NA,NA,TRBJ1-5,CASSLGRVSNQPQHF,TGTGCCAGCAGCTTAGGACGGGTTAGCAATCAGCCCCAGCATTTT
TRBV19,NA,TRBD1,TRBJ2-7,CATEAGTGVNEQYF,TGTGCCACTGAAGCCGGGACAGGGGTAAACGAGCAGTACTTC
TRBV5-4,once,NA,TRBJ2-1,CASSLAAGSSYNEQFF,TGTGCCAGCAGCTTGGCGGCGGGATCCTCCTACAATGAGCAGTTCTTC
TRBV7-9,once,NA,TRBJ2-1,CASIRELGYNEQFF,TGTGCCAGCATCCGCGAGTTAGGGTACAATGAGCAGTTCTTC
TRBV9,few,TRBD1,TRBJ1-1,CASSVRPSGTGEDTEAFF,TGTGCCAGCAGCGTAAGGCCTTCCGGGACAGGGGAGGACACTGAAGCTTTCTTT
TRBV2,NA,TRBD1,TRBJ1-1,CASSRTGLGGTEAFF,TGTGCCAGCAGCCGGACAGGGCTGGGTGGCACTGAAGCTTTCTTT
TRBV19,once,NA,TRBJ2-2,CASSWATGELFF,TGTGCCAGTAGTTGGGCGACCGGGGAGCTGTTTTTT
TRBV6-1,NA,TRBD1,TRBJ1-6,CASNSGQGYNSPLHF,TGTGCCAGCAACTCCGGACAGGGGTATAATTCACCCCTCCACTTT
TRBV28,NA,NA,TRBJ2-1,CASSPSWVYEQFF,TGTGCCAGCAGTCCCAGTTGGGTCTATGAGCAGTTCTTC
TRBV6-5,once,NA,TRBJ1-2,CASRKPRRGYTF,TGTGCCAGCAGAAAACCCAGGAGAGGCTACACCTTC